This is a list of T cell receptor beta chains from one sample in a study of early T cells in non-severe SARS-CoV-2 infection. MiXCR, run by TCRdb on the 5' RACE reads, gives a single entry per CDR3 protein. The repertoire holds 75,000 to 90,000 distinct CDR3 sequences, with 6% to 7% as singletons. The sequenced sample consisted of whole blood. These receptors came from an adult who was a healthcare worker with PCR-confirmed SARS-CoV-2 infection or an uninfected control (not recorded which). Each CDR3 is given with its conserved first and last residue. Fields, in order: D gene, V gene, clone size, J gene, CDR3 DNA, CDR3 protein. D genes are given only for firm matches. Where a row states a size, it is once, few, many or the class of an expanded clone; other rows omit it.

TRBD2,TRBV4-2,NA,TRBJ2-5,TGTGCCAGCAGCCAAGCCGGGACTAGCGCGCAAGAGACCCAGTACTTC,CASSQAGTSAQETQYF
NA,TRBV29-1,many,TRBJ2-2,TGCAGCGTTGAAGGGTTGAGACCCGGGGAGCTGTTTTTT,CSVEGLRPGELFF
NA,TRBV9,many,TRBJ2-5,TGTGCCAGCAGCGCGACCTTCTGGGGGGAGACCCAGTACTTC,CASSATFWGETQYF
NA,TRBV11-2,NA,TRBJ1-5,TGTGCCAGCAGCGCCGGACAGCTTAATCAGCCCCAGCATTTT,CASSAGQLNQPQHF
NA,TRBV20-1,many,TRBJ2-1,TGCAGTGCTAGAGATATGGCGGGGGCCGATTACAATGAGCAGTTCTTC,CSARDMAGADYNEQFF
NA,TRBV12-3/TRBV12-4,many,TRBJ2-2,TGTGCCAGCAGTTTATCTGTCACCGGGGAGCTGTTTTTT,CASSLSVTGELFF
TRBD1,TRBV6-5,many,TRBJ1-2,TGTGCCAGCAGTTACTCAGTACAGGGGGGTGGCTACACCTTC,CASSYSVQGGGYTF
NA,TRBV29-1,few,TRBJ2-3,TGCAGCGTTGACCGGGGGAGTGGGGCAAAAGGTACGCAGTATTTT,CSVDRGSGAKGTQYF
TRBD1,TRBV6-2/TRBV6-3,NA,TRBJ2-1,TGTGCCAGCAGAACCGGGACAGGGGGCCTTCGGGAGCAGTTCTTC,CASRTGTGGLREQFF
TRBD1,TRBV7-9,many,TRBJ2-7,TGTGCCAGCAGCTTAGGACAGGGCAGCGACGAGCAGTACTTC,CASSLGQGSDEQYF
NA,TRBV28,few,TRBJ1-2,TGTGCCAGCAGTTTAGGGGCGAGAGGATCCTTCTATGGCTACACCTTC,CASSLGARGSFYGYTF
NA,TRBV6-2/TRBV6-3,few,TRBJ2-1,TGTGCCAGCAGTTACAGGAGGTACAATGAGCAGTTCTTC,CASSYRRYNEQFF
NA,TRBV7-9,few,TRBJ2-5,TGTGCCAGCAAAGCGGGTGAGACCCAGTACTTC,CASKAGETQYF
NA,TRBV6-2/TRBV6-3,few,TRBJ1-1,TGTGCCACTTCGACAGGCGTGAACACTGAAGCTTTCTTT,CATSTGVNTEAFF
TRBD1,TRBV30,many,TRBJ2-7,TGTGCCTGGATGGGAAGGTGGACAGGGATCTCCTACGAGCAGTACTTC,CAWMGRWTGISYEQYF
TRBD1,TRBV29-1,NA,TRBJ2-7,TGCAGCGCGAGACAGGGACCAAGCTACGAGCAGTACTTC,CSARQGPSYEQYF
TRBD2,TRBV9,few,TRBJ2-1,TGTGCCAGCAGCGTAGGAGGGCTAGCGGCCAACAATGAGCAGTTCTTC,CASSVGGLAANNEQFF
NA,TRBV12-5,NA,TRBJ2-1,TGTGCTAGTGGTTTGTTGCATGAGCAGTTCTTC,CASGLLHEQFF
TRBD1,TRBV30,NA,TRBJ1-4,TGTGCCTGGGGGGACAGCACAACTAATGAAAAACTGTTTTTT,CAWGDSTTNEKLFF
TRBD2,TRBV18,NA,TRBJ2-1,TGTGCCAGCTCACCTGGGAGGGCTGAGCAGTTCTTC,CASSPGRAEQFF
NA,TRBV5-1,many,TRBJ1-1,TGCGCCAGCAGCTTGAACGGGGCAAACACTGAAGCTTTCTTT,CASSLNGANTEAFF
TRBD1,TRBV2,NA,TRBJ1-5,TGTGCCAGCAGGCTGGACAGGGGTGAAAAGCAGCCCCAGCATTTT,CASRLDRGEKQPQHF
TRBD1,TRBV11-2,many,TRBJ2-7,TGTGCCAGCAGCTTAGGGACAGGGGGCATCGAGCAGTACTTC,CASSLGTGGIEQYF
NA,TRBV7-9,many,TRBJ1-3,TGTGCCAGCAGCCCCGGGACTTCTGGAAACACCATATATTTT,CASSPGTSGNTIYF
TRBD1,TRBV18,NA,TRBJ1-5,TGTGCCAGCTCACCAACCGGGACAGGGGGCAATCAGCCCCAGCATTTT,CASSPTGTGGNQPQHF
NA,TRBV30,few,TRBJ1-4,TGTGCCTGGAGTGCAGGGGCACTGGATGAAAAACTGTTTTTT,CAWSAGALDEKLFF
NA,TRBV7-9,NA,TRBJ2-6,TGTGCCAGCAAGGACAGAAGCTCTGGGGCCAACGTCCTGACTTTC,CASKDRSSGANVLTF
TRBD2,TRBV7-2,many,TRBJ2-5,TGTGCCAGCACTATCCTAGCGGGAGCTCAAGAGACCCAGTACTTC,CASTILAGAQETQYF
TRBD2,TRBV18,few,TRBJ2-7,TGTGCCAGCTCAGCCTCTAGCGGGAGGGCGTTCGAGCAGTACTTC,CASSASSGRAFEQYF
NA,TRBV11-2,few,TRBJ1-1,TGTGCCAGCAGCTTGGTGTACACTGAAGCTTTCTTT,CASSLVYTEAFF
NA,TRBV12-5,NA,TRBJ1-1,TGTGCTAGTGGTTTGGAGGTCACTGAAGCTTTTTTT,CASGLEVTEAFF
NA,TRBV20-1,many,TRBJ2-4,TGCAGTGCTAGAGATTCTGGGTTAGCCAAAAACATTCAGTACTTC,CSARDSGLAKNIQYF
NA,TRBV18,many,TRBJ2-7,TGTGCCAGCTCATCCGGGACGGGGACCTACGAGCAGTACTTC,CASSSGTGTYEQYF
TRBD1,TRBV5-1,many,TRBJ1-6,TGCGCCAGCAGCCCCGGACAGGTTAATTCACCCCTCCACTTT,CASSPGQVNSPLHF
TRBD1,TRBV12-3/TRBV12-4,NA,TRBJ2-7,TGTGCCAGCAGTCAGTCAGGGACAGGGTTCAACGAGCAGTACTTC,CASSQSGTGFNEQYF
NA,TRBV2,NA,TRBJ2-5,TGTGCCAGCAGTATTCTCGGGACCCAGTACTTC,CASSILGTQYF
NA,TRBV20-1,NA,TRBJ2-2,TGCAGTGCCCGACAGGAGTACGGGGAGCTGTTTTTT,CSARQEYGELFF
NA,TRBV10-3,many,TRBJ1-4,TGTGCCATCAGTGACGGGGACGGTGATGAAAAACTGTTTTTT,CAISDGDGDEKLFF
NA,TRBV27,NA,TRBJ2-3,TGTGCCAGCAGTTTATCGTTGGCAGGGGGGAGAGATACGCAGTATTTT,CASSLSLAGGRDTQYF
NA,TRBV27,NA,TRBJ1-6,TGTGCCAGCAGTTACCAGCCACCCGGGACATACATAAGAAATTCACCCCTCCACTTT,CASSYQPPGTYIRNSPLHF
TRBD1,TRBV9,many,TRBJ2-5,TGTGCCAGCAGCGTAGGGGACAGGGGCCGGAACCAAGAGACCCAGTACTTC,CASSVGDRGRNQETQYF
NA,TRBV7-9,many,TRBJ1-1,TGTGCCACCCTATTGGGGCCTGAAGTTTTCTTT,CATLLGPEVFF
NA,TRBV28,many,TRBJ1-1,TGTGCCAGCAGTCCTCACAGTAACACTGAAGCTTTCTTT,CASSPHSNTEAFF
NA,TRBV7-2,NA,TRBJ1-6,TGTGCCAGCAGCTTAGGGGCAAATACACCCCTCCACTTT,CASSLGANTPLHF
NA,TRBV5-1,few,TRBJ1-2,TGCGCCAGCAGCTCTGATAGAAACAACTATGGCTACACCTTC,CASSSDRNNYGYTF
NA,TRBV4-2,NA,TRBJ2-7,TGTGCCAGCAGCCAAGAACAACGGGCCTACGAGCAGTACTTC,CASSQEQRAYEQYF
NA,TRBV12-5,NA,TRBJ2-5,TGTGCTAGTGGTTTGTCCCACCTCCAAGAGACCCAGTACTTC,CASGLSHLQETQYF
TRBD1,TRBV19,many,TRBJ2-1,TGTGCCAGTGGCCGGGACAGCACCTACAATGAGCAGTTCTTC,CASGRDSTYNEQFF
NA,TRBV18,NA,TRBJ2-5,TGTGCCAGCTCACCAGTATGGCAAGAGACCCAGTACTTC,CASSPVWQETQYF
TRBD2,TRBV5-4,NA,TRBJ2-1,TGTGCCAGCAGCTTGGTGCACGGGGGGAGCAATGAGCAGTTCTTC,CASSLVHGGSNEQFF
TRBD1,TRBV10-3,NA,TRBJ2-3,TGTGCCATCAGCGAGCGGGCGGGACAGGGTAAAACAGATACGCAGTATTTT,CAISERAGQGKTDTQYF
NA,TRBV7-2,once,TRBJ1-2,TGTGCCAGTAGCTTAGATTTTAGGGCCACCTATGGCTACACCTTC,CASSLDFRATYGYTF
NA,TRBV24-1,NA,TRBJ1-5,TGTGCCACCGGGGGACGGCATAGCAATCAGCCCCAGCATTTT,CATGGRHSNQPQHF
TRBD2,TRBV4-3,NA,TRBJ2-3,TGCGCCAGCAGCCAAGATTCGGGGCTAGCGGGAAGCACAGATACGCAGTATTTT,CASSQDSGLAGSTDTQYF
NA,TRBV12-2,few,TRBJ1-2,TGTGCAAGTCGCCTAAGTCGCAGGCCCTACTATGGCTACACCTTC,CASRLSRRPYYGYTF
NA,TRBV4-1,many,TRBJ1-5,TGCGCCAGCAGCCAAGATCAGGGCGGCAATCAGCCCCAGCATTTT,CASSQDQGGNQPQHF
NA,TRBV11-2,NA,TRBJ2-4,TGTGCCAGCAGCTTAGATCGGCGGCTAGCCAAAAACATTCAGTACTTC,CASSLDRRLAKNIQYF
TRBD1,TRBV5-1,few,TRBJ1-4,TGCGCCAGCAGCCCCGAGATCCCCGGGACAGGACTGTTTTTT,CASSPEIPGTGLFF
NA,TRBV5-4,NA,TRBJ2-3,TGTGCCAGCAGCTGGGTGGGAAGCGCAGATACGCAGTATTTT,CASSWVGSADTQYF